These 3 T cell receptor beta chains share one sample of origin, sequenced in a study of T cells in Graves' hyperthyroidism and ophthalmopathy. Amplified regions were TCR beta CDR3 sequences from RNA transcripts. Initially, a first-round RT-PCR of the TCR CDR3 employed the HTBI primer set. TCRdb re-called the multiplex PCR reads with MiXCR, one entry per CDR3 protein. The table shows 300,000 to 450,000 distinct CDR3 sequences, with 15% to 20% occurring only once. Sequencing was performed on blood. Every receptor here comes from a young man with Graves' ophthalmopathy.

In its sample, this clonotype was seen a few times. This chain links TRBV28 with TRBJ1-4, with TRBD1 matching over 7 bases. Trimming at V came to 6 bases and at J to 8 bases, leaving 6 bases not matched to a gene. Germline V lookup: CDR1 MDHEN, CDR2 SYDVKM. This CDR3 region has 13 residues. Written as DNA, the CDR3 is TGTGCCAGCAGGGCCTACAGGGGAGAAAAACTGTTTTTT. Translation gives CASRAYRGEKLFF.

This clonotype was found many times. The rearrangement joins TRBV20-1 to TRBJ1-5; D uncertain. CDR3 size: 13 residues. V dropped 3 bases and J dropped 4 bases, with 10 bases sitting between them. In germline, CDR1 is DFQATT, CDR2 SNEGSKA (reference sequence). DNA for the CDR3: TGCAGTGCTAGGCAGTACGGGAATCAGCCCCAGCATTTT. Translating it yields CSARQYGNQPQHF.

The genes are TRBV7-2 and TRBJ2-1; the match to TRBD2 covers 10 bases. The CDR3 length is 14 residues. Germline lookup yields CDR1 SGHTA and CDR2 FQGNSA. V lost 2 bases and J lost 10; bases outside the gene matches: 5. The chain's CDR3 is CASSLSGGAREQFF. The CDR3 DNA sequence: TGTGCCAGCAGCTTAAGCGGGGGGGCCCGGGAGCAGTTCTTC.